The text below deals with one T cell receptor (beta chain). The data were produced by immunoSEQ multiplex PCR, yet TCRdb's version contains in-frame clones alone and is incomplete. The sample carries approximately 97,000 clones, roughly 92% recorded once. These data are taken from a study of control samples from healthy donors and cancer patients. CDR3 length equals 13 residues. V dropped 3 bases and J dropped 2 bases, with 8 bases sitting between them. This sequence was found in a human donor in good health. The donor label of this sample is uncertain. The rearrangement joins TRBV12-3 or TRBV12-4 to TRBJ2-7; D ambiguous. The sample taken for sequencing was blood. The CDR3, as DNA: TGTGCCAGCAGTTTTCAGGCAGCCTACGAGCAGTACTTC. This translates into CASSFQAAYEQYF.